Shown below are 10 T cell receptor beta chains from a single sample sequenced in a study of B cell selection in AIRE deficiency. The assay was immunoSEQ multiplex PCR, and TCRdb's table has in-frame clones only and misses some. The data hold approximately 19,000 clones, with 97% observed a single time. The sorted conventional CD4 T cells were gated as CD4+CD127+. Material for sequencing was conventional CD4+ T cells sorted from PBMCs. Source of these receptors: a human donor with AIRE deficiency.

This chain uses TRBV7-2 with TRBJ2-3, with TRBD1 as a possible D gene (5 bases). The germline V gene encodes CDR1 SGHTA and CDR2 FQGNSA. The V end lost 1 base, the J end lost 4 bases, and 9 bases lay between the germline ends. The CDR3 length is 14 residues. CDR3 coding DNA: TGTGCCAGCAGCTTAGTCGCAGGGCCAGATACGCAGTATTTT. It specifies CASSLVAGPDTQYF.

The CDR3 sequence: CASSLVGGPIYGYTF. As DNA, the CDR3 is TGTGCCAGCAGCTTAGTAGGCGGCCCTATCTATGGCTACACCTTC. This chain connects TRBV7-9 to TRBJ1-2; no clear D. CDR1 and CDR2 from the germline V gene are SEHNR and FQNEAQ (reference sequence). Trimming took off 1 base at V and 4 bases at J, with 13 bases between the two ends. This CDR3 has 15 residues. Full variable domain (rest looked up from reference TRBV7-9 and TRBJ1-2): DTGVSQNPRHKITKRGQNVTFRCDPISEHNRLYWYRQTLGQGPEFLTYFQNEAQLEKSRLLSDRFSAERPKGSFSTLEIQRTEQGDSAMYLCASSLVGGPIYGYTFGSGTRLTVV.

V and J are TRBV5-1 and TRBJ2-1; no clear D gene. The germline V gene has CDR1 SGHRS and CDR2 YFSETQ. This CDR3 region has 16 residues. With 1 base removed from V and 0 bases from J, the gap between germline ends came to 11 bases. The CDR3 DNA reads TGCGCCAGCAGCTTGAGTACGGCTAGCTCCTACAATGAGCAGTTCTTC. This translates into CASSLSTASSYNEQFF.

The sample holds one count of this clone. J is TRBJ1-4 and V is TRBV7-2; 7 bases are shared with TRBD1. From germline, CDR1 is SGHTA and CDR2 FQGNSA. This CDR3 has 13 residues. V shed 3 bases and J 10 bases; nucleotides not matched to a gene: 5. The CDR3: CASSLKGAGKLFF. CDR3 coding DNA: TGTGCCAGCAGCTTGAAGGGGGCCGGAAAACTGTTTTTT.

The J gene is TRBJ1-6, the V gene TRBV2, with D perhaps matching TRBD1 (5 bases). This CDR3 contains 13 residues. The V end was cut by 4 bases, the J end by 8 bases, with 9 bases between. Per the germline V gene, CDR1 is SNHLY and CDR2 is FYNNEI. The CDR3 loop reads CASSAAGYSPLHF. CDR3 DNA: TGTGCCAGCAGTGCCGCAGGGTATTCACCCCTCCACTTT.

The chain links TRBV11-2 to TRBJ1-1; 8 bases fit TRBD1. With 1 base clipped from V and 2 bases from J, the junction kept 3 bases outside the gene matches. Germline CDR1 reads SGHAT; CDR2 reads FQNNGV. CDR3 size: 15 residues. CDR3 DNA sequence: TGTGCCAGCAGCTTAGTGACAGGGGCTAACACTGAAGCTTTCTTT. Translating it yields CASSLVTGANTEAFF.

The chain uses TRBV11-3 and TRBJ1-1; weak D call: TRBD1 (6 bases). V lost 5 bases to trimming and J lost 6 bases, with 16 bases between them. In germline, CDR1 is SGHNT, CDR2 YENEEA. The CDR3 is made up of 14 amino acids. CDR3 region: CASSKRGADPEAFF. The CDR3 region has the DNA TGTGCCAGCAGCAAAAGGGGGGCGGACCCTGAAGCTTTCTTT.

CDR3 amino acids: CASSITGTANYGYTF. The CDR3 coding sequence is TGTGCCAGCAGCATAACAGGGACAGCTAACTATGGCTACACCTTC. J is TRBJ1-2 and V is TRBV27; 7 nucleotides line up with TRBD1. V lost 6 bases and J lost 0; bases outside the gene matches: 7. The CDR3 has 15 residues. CDR1 is MNHEY, CDR2 SMNVEV, per germline (reference sequence).

The chain joins TRBV7-9 to TRBJ2-1, with D unresolved. V lost 6 bases and J 7 bases, leaving 10 bases between the germline ends. In germline, CDR1 is SEHNR, CDR2 FQNEAQ (reference sequence). CDR3 length: 12 amino acids. This chain's CDR3 is CASSLDRNEQFF. The DNA for the CDR3 is TGTGCCAGCAGTCTCGATAGGAATGAGCAGTTCTTC.

The rearrangement uses TRBV7-2 and TRBJ1-1, with a weak D call TRBD1 (5 bases). The germline gives CDR1 SGHTA, CDR2 FQGNSA. Trimming took 5 bases from V and 0 from J, leaving 7 bases between them. The length of the CDR3 is 13 residues. The CDR3 region is CASSRQLNTEAFF. DNA of the CDR3: TGTGCCAGCAGCCGACAGTTGAACACTGAAGCTTTCTTT.